This entry is about one TCR beta chain. This record belongs to a study of blood T cell repertoires in COVID-19. As for the study in general: Sample material is recorded as cDNA or gDNA derived from T cells, B-cell-depleted T cells, or PBMCs.

In the authors' methods: Estimates of nucleated cell counts were drawn from the amplification of reference gene primers. Some clones are missing from TCRdb's copy, which holds only in-frame ones; the method was immunoSEQ multiplex PCR. V and J calls and clone size follow that table, whereas D and trimming were derived from the DNA. The sample lists 90,000 to 120,000 clones, around 89% occurring once. Germline CDR1 MNHEY, CDR2 SMNVEV (reference sequence). This CDR3 comprises 13 residues. V lost 6 bases to trimming and J lost 5 bases; unmatched junction nucleotides: 6. This TCR derives from a man between 40 and 49 years old with active or convalescent COVID-19. The chain employs TRBV27 and TRBJ1-1, with 7 bases that match TRBD1. Specimen: peripheral blood. The CDR3 DNA sequence: TGTGCCAGCAGACAGGGGCGGTGGACTGAAGCTTTCTTT. Its translation is CASRQGRWTEAFF.